This T cell receptor beta chain was recorded in a study of T cells in localized non-small cell lung cancer. This clone is labeled as large. The germline gives CDR1 SGHNT, CDR2 YENEEA. The CDR3 sequence is 15 residues long. With 3 bases clipped from V and 3 bases from J, the junction kept 3 bases outside the gene matches. The data were produced by immunoSEQ multiplex PCR, yet TCRdb's version contains in-frame clones alone and is incomplete. This sample carries around 1,800 clones, roughly 19% of them seen once, and the ten largest clones take 22%. The source was normal lung tissue next to the tumor, collected before any cancer treatment. The chain joins TRBV11-3 to TRBJ2-1; 9 bases fit TRBD2. The sequence derives from a woman aged 35 to 70 with stage I lung adenocarcinoma. CDR3 region: CASSFSGGVYNEQFF. The DNA for the CDR3 is TGTGCCAGCAGCTTTAGCGGGGGAGTCTACAATGAGCAGTTCTTC. The variable domain in full, with the rest retrieved from reference TRBV11-3 and TRBJ2-1, is EAGVVQSPRYKIIEKKQPVAFWCNPISGHNTLYWYLQNLGQGPELLIRYENEEAVDDSQLPKDRFSAERLKGVDSTLKIQPAELGDSAVYLCASSFSGGVYNEQFFGPGTRLTVL.